The subject of this entry is one T cell receptor (beta chain). This clone was seen a single time. The antigen this receptor binds is unknown. Base qualities were left out, and no much larger clone turns up one base away. The data were obtained in a study of cytomegalovirus exposure and HLA in healthy donors (dated by TCRdb to about 2017). In terms of the full investigation: According to an earlier analysis of 550 to 700 of the donors, 150 million to 200 million T cells yielded 95 million to 140 million unique TCR beta sequences and about 300 Gb of sequence data. A later genetic analysis took genome-wide SNP genotypes for about three fifths of the 666 donors and used that subset as a discovery cohort. In the later analysis, no new phenotypic data were used to find candidate immune exposures; instead, reliance was placed on TCR beta sequences and their occurrence across donors. Typing coverage differed by locus: A, B, C, DRB1 and DQB1 were typed in about 620-630 donors, DQA1 in about 560, DPA1 in around 580, and DPB1 in 400 to 490. Several DR-DQ haplotypes were handled as single units for association and clustering because linkage in the cohort was strong. In addition to the first cohort of several hundred subjects, a separate validation cohort of over 90 different subjects was used. HLA typing covered class I and class II loci at four-digit resolution. The study aimed to test whether signatures of past pathogen exposure could be identified by cataloging public T cell receptors. An early release covering about 600 HLA-typed donors comprised approximately 290 gigabases of sequencing data and roughly 86 million unique TCR sequences. High-throughput TCR immunosequencing, statistical association of individual TCRs with disease status, and machine learning were combined to predict cytomegalovirus infection status. Donor age, sex, ethnicity and CMV serostatus were compiled together with the repertoire data. On average, roughly 240,000 unique TCR beta nucleotide sequences were sequenced per donor among fewer than 500 genotyped donors of the cohort, with about 17% of those sequences being non-productive. A later analysis re-analyzed previously published TCR beta repertoires from 666 donors and added high-resolution HLA genotyping to study TCR occurrence patterns. The study used immunosequencing to profile the T cell repertoires of some 600 subjects and linked those repertoires to cytomegalovirus serostatus. An earlier analysis of more than 450 of the donors used high-throughput TCR beta sequencing to judge whether each TCR beta V gene segment behaved as functional or pseudogenic. Every discovery cohort repertoire had been produced on one sequencing platform. The genetic ancestry cluster associated with self-reported Caucasian donors included about four fifths of the 300 to 450 genotyped donors. What the study reported, not specific to this receptor: According to a later analysis, TCR association rates differed among HLA loci, with DRB1 alleles showing the most associated TCRs and HLA-C alleles showing the fewest. Because counts were too low, about 15 rarely observed V segments, including chromosome 9 orphons, were left out of the earlier analysis of 587 of the donors. According to a later analysis, most CMV-associated TCR beta chains appeared to be HLA-restricted, and the HLA associations seemed to be driven largely by CMV exposure. The classifier was reported to diagnose cytomegalovirus status with high specificity and sensitivity in both the original and validation cohorts. According to the authors, the approach could potentially be generalized to other disease states and immunological phenotypes. Several of the top co-occurrence clusters appeared to be linked to parvovirus B19, influenza, CMV and Epstein-Barr virus, according to a later analysis. In vitro tests confirmed that a few of the cytomegalovirus-associated TCR beta chains recognize cytomegalovirus antigens. Because some donors lacked HLA typing at each locus, the association tests relied only on the typed subset. In an earlier analysis of under 600 of the donors, most TCR beta V segments were observed in productive rearrangements about 90% or about 30% of the time, broadly matching IMGT annotations. Strong co-occurrence of HLA alleles, especially DR and DQ, made assigning TCR associations to individual alleles difficult. A later genetic analysis associated a missense DCLRE1C variant with V-gene and J-gene trimming of TCR beta chains, and an independent cohort replicated the association. This cohort had only TCR beta chains sequenced, and the lack of alpha or paired-chain data limited which features could be detected. Correlated functional status among segregating V segments might be attributable to linkage disequilibrium, but an unknown experimental factor could not be ruled out. A total of about 180 TCR beta chains were listed by the study as associated with cytomegalovirus. In a later analysis, HLA-associated TCR beta chains showed more clonal expansion and lower generation probabilities than non-associated chains that were equally common. Sequencing depth was assumed to be roughly uniform across donors in the presence/absence analyses, though that assumption may not hold. In a later genetic analysis, fewer N-insertions in productive TCRs were reported among donors in an Asian-associated ancestry cluster than the roughly 670-donor mean. Most TCR sequences were seen in very few donors, while some public TCRs were found in many individuals. A further reported finding was that TCR beta sequences accurately predicted the HLA-A and HLA-B alleles for most subjects in the first cohort. The only immune exposure information available for the cohort was CMV serostatus. A later analysis associated 16,951 TCR beta sequences with specific HLA alleles at a false discovery rate of 0.05. A group of highly shared sequence variants was considered likely to be a technical artifact of the sequencing pipeline.

The library was obtained by the immunoSEQ multiplex PCR assay. For the multiplex PCR, a mixture combining 60 forward primers for TCR Vbeta segments and 13 reverse primers for TCR Jbeta segments was used. The CDR3 region of rearranged TCR beta genes was amplified from genomic DNA with a multiplex PCR assay. The Illumina HiSeq System was used to sequence the amplified TCR beta libraries as 87-base-pair reads. Turning to the authors' computational methods: A later analysis tallied around 80 million unique TCR beta chains across the 600 to 700 repertoires, and 10 million to 11 million of those chains were shared by two or more donors. Raw reads were error-corrected and collapsed into unique sequences with a nearest-neighbor algorithm that merged closely related sequences to remove PCR and sequencing errors. Alignment of CDR3 sequences to IMGT reference sequences was used to assign V, D and J gene segments. For a sequence to be retained, a match of at least six nucleotides was required to both a V gene segment and a J gene segment. A rearrangement counted as productive if the CDR3 had no stop codons and remained in frame with V and J, and every other rearrangement counted as non-productive. Following IMGT convention, CDR3 was defined as the stretch from the second conserved V-encoded cysteine to the conserved J-encoded phenylalanine. Sequences without an unambiguous match to a single V gene segment were excluded from the earlier analysis of several hundred of the donors. An earlier analysis of about 590 of the donors classified V segments as functional when productive rearrangements were above 56.7% and as segregating when the standard deviation between donors was above 5%. To diagnose cytomegalovirus status from the catalog of TCR beta chain sequences, a statistical classification framework was built. In a later analysis, TCR nucleotide sequences were compared against IMGT/GENE-DB human TR gene sequences so that V and J genes could be assigned. In a later analysis, CDR3 sequences and most-parsimonious VDJ recombination scenarios were assigned using the TCRdist pipeline. In a later analysis, every TCR beta chain was defined by the combination of its CDR3 amino acid sequence and its V-gene family, and reads without a unique V-gene family were dropped. To address suspected cross-contamination and a sequencing artifact, a later analysis removed 592 highly shared, low-generation-probability nucleotide sequences. In a later analysis, a clonal expansion index was calculated for each public chain from normalized within-repertoire ranks of inferred template counts. A later analysis computed generation probabilities with a VDJ recombination model fitted to out-of-frame rearrangements, and checked the results against IGoR. Hypergeometric tests were used in a later analysis to score TCR-TCR, TCR-HLA and TCR-CMV co-occurrence, with a repertoire-size bias correction applied to the TCR pairs. False discovery rates were estimated in a later analysis by permuting HLA or CMV assignments 20 times. A later analysis grouped co-occurring TCRs with DBSCAN, adding TCRdist sequence similarity when clustering within HLA-allele-positive subsets. Repertoires with fewer than 30,000 or more than 120,000 public chains, plus five repertoires with anomalous nucleotide sharing, were excluded from co-occurrence clustering. TCRdb took over this immuneACCESS table, retaining in-frame rearrangements with V and J assigned. Such tables are incomplete; in checked studies, under half of the missing clones stem from an unresolved V gene, and the remainder is unexplained. The D gene and trimming were derived from the DNA, and the V and J assignments and clone size from that table. In all, the sample holds about 98,000 clones, and around 72% of those were seen once. The ten most abundant clones make up 1.5% to 2% of the sample.

In total, approximately 700 healthy bone marrow donors made up the cohort. At the time of sampling, every cohort member was nominally healthy, though immune exposures that went unrecorded were likely present. The donor tested CMV seronegative, placing the donor among the 350 to 400 seronegative members of the cohort. Each donor provided a peripheral blood sample, and peripheral blood mononuclear cells were used for TCR beta sequencing. The Qiagen DNeasy Blood Extraction Kit was used to extract genomic DNA from the blood cell samples. Sequencing was done on a sample of PBMCs. The clonotype comes from a male donor in good health and CMV-seronegative.

The nucleotide sequence is given as TGTGCCACCAGCAACCCAGGGGCTGGTCAGGAGACCCAGTACTTC. Translated, it gives CATSNPGAGQETQYF. The chain is made from TRBV15 and TRBJ2-7, and the D gene may be TRBD1, 6 bases matching. The DNA end favors TRBJ2-5, so the J call may be wrong. CDR1 and CDR2 were assigned from the germline V gene (reference sequence) as LNHNV and YYDKDF. The CDR3 covers 15 residues, taking in both the cysteine and the phenylalanine. The entry retains the CDR3 DNA only, 45 bases that are in frame from base 1.